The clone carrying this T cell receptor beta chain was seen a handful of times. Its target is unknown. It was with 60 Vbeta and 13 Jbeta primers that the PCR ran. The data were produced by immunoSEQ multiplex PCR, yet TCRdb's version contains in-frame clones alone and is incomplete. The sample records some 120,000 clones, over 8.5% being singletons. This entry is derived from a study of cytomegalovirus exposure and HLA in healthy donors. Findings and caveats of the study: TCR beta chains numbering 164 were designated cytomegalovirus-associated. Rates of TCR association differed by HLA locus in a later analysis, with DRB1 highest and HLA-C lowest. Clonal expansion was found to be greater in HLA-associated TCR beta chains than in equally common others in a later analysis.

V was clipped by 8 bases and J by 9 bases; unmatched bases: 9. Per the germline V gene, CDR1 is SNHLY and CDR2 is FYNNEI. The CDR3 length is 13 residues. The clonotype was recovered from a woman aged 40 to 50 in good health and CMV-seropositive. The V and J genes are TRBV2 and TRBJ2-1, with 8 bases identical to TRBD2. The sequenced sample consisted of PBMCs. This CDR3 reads CASGTLAEAEQFF. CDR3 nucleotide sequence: TGTGCCAGCGGTACACTAGCGGAGGCTGAGCAGTTCTTC.